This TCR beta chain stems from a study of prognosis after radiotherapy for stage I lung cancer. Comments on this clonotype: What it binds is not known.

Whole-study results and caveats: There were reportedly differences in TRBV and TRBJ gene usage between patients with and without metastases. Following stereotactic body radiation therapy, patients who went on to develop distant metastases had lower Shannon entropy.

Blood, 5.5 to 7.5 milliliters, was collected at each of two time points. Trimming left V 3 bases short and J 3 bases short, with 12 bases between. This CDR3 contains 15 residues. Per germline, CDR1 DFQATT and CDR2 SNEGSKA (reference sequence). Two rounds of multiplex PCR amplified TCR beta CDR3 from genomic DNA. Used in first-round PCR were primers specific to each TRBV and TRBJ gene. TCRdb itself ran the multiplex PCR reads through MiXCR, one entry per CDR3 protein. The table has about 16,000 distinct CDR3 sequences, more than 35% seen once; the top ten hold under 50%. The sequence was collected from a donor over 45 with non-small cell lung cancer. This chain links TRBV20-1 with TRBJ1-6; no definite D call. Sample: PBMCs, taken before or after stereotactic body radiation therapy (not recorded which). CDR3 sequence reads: CSASPLGDYNSPLHF. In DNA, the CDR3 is TGCAGTGCTAGTCCCCTCGGAGACTATAATTCACCCCTCCACTTT.